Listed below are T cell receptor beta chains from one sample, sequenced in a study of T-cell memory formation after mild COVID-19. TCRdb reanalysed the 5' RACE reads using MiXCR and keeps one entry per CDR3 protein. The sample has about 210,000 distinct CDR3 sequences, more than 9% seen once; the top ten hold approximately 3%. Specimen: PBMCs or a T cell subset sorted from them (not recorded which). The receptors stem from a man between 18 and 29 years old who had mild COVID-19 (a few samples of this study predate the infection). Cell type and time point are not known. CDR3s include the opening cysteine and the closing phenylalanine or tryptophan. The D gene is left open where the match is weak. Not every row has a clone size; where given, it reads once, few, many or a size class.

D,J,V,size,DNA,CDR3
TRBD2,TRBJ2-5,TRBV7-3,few,TGTGCCAGCAGCTTACGCCTTGGTGGACTAGCGGAACAAGAGACCCAGTACTTC,CASSLRLGGLAEQETQYF
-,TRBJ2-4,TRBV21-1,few,TGTGCCAGCAGCAAAGGCTGGGGGCGGTGTGGCAAAAACATTCAGTACTTC,CASSKGWGRCGKNIQYF
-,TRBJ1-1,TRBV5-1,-,TGCGCCAGCAGCCCCGACAGGCTAACTGAAGCTTTCTTT,CASSPDRLTEAFF
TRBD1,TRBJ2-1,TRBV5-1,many,TGCGCCAGCAGCCCTAGGGGGACAGGGGGCCACTCCAATGAGCAGTTCTTC,CASSPRGTGGHSNEQFF
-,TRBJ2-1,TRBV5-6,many,TGTGCCAGCAGCCTAATATCAGAGCAGTTCTTC,CASSLISEQFF
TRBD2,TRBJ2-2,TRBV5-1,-,TGCGCCAGCAGCTTGGGACCCCAGGGAGGGGACACCGGGGAGCTGTTTTTT,CASSLGPQGGDTGELFF
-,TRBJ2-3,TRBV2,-,TGTGCCAGCAGTGACGGTACAGGGCCGGAGGACGATACGCAGTATTTT,CASSDGTGPEDDTQYF
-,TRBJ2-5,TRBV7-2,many,TGTGCCAGCAGCTTAGTAGCGACCCGGGACCCCCCTTACTTC,CASSLVATRDPPYF
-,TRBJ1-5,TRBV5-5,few,TGTGCCAGCAGCTTGTGGGGTAGCGGGAATCAGCCCCAGCATTTT,CASSLWGSGNQPQHF
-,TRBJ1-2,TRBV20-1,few,TGCAGTGCTAGAGATTTGTCCAACTATGGCTACACCTTC,CSARDLSNYGYTF
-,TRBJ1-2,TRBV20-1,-,TGCAGTACTGGGGAGTTTAACTATGGCTACACCTTC,CSTGEFNYGYTF
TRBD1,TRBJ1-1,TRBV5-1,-,TGCGCCAGCAGCTTACTGCAACAGGGGCAGAACACTGAAGCTTTCTTT,CASSLLQQGQNTEAFF
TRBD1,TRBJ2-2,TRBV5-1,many,TGCGCCAGCAGCTTGGCAGGGGGCCCCGGGGAGCTGTTTTTT,CASSLAGGPGELFF
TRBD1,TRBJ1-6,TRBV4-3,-,TGCGCCGCCAGCCGGGACAGGGCTTCACCCCTCCACTTT,CAASRDRASPLHF
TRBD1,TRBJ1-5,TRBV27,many,TGTGCCAGCAGTCTCATCCCGACAGGGGGGGGCAATCAGCCCCAGCATTTT,CASSLIPTGGGNQPQHF
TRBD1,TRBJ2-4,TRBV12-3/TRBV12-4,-,TGTGCCAGCAGTTTATCACTGGGTTGGGACAGGGGAGGAAACATTCAGTACTTC,CASSLSLGWDRGGNIQYF
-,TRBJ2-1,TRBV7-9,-,TGTGCCAGCACCCCCCGCAGGGGTTACAATGAGCAGTTCTTC,CASTPRRGYNEQFF
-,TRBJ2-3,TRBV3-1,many,TGTGCCAGCAGCCTCCAAAGCGGTTTTAGGGATACGCAGTATTTT,CASSLQSGFRDTQYF
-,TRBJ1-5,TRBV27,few,TGTGCCAGCAGTTTTGGGCAGGGGAGAGGATGGGGCAATCAGCCCCAGCATTTT,CASSFGQGRGWGNQPQHF
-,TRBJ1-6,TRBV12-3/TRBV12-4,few,TGTGCCAGCAGTCCTCTGCCGGGAAATTCACCCCTCCACTTT,CASSPLPGNSPLHF
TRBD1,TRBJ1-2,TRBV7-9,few,TGTGCCAGCAGCTTAGGGAACCCAGCGGGACAGGGTCGCTATGGCTACACCTTC,CASSLGNPAGQGRYGYTF
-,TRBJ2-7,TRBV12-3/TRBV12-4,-,TGTACCAGCAGTCGACCGGGACTTTCGGTTACTCAGTACTTC,CTSSRPGLSVTQYF
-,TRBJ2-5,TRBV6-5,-,TGTGCCAGCAGTGGGGTACAAGAGACCCAGTACTTC,CASSGVQETQYF
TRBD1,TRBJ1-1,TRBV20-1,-,TGCAGTGCTAGAGACTTCACAGGGGGGCCATATAGCACTGAAGCTTTCTTT,CSARDFTGGPYSTEAFF
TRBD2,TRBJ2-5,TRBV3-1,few,TGTGCCAGCAGCCACACGACTAGCGAGACCCAGTACTTC,CASSHTTSETQYF
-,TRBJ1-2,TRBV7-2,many,TGTGCCAGCAGCCAACATTACAGCCATGGCTACACCTTC,CASSQHYSHGYTF
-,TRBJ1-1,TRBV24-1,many,TGTGCCACCAGGGGCACCGGGGGGAACACTGAAGCTTTCTTT,CATRGTGGNTEAFF
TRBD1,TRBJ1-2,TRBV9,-,TGTGCCAGCAGCGTAGGGACAGGGGACGGCTACACCTTC,CASSVGTGDGYTF
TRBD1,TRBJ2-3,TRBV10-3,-,TGTGCCATCCCTACAAGAGTCCGGGACAGGGGGGCCTTCATCACAGATACGCAGTATTTT,CAIPTRVRDRGAFITDTQYF
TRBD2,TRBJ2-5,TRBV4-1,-,TGCGCCAGCAGCCCCGGGACTAGGGACCCAGAGACCCAGTACTTC,CASSPGTRDPETQYF
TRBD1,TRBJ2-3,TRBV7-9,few,TGTGCCAGCAGCACGGGACAGGCGGGAGATACGCAGTATTTT,CASSTGQAGDTQYF
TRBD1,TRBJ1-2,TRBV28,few,TGTGCCAGCAGACGTCCCGGGACAGGGGGCTTGGGCTATGGCTACACCTTC,CASRRPGTGGLGYGYTF
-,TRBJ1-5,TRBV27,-,TGTGCCAGCAGTTTAACCGGGGCGGTTGGGCAGCCCCAGCATTTT,CASSLTGAVGQPQHF
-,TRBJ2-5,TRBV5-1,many,TGCGCCAGCAGCGCAGGCCCGGGAGAGACCCAGTACTTC,CASSAGPGETQYF
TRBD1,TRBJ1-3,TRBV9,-,TGTGCCAGCAGCCCGACAGGGAAGTCTGGAAACACCATATATTTT,CASSPTGKSGNTIYF
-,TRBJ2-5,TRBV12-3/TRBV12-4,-,TGTGCCAGCACCACCGGGCGCCCGGCAGGCGAGACCCAGTACTTC,CASTTGRPAGETQYF
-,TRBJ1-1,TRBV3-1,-,TGTGCCAGCAGCCAAGATGTTGCGAACACTGAAGCTTTCTTT,CASSQDVANTEAFF
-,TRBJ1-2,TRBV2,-,TGTGCCAGCAGTGGTGAGGGACGGAGGATCTATGGCTACACCTTC,CASSGEGRRIYGYTF
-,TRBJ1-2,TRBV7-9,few,TGTGCCAGCAGGGGCGGGACTAACTATGGCTACACCTTC,CASRGGTNYGYTF
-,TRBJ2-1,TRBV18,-,TGTGCCAGCTCACCACCCGCCAGGGAGAGGTACAATGAGCAGTTCTTC,CASSPPARERYNEQFF
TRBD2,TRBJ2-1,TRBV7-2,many,TGTGCCAGCAGCTTAGAGGGTCGATCGGGACTAGGTGAGCAGTTCTTC,CASSLEGRSGLGEQFF